The entry below describes one T cell receptor (beta chain). This record belongs to a study of siplizumab effects on memory and regulatory T cells. The method was immunoSEQ multiplex PCR; TCRdb's version includes in-frame clones alone and lacks a portion of them. The table lists some 73,000 clones, approximately 93% of them singletons, with 5% in the top ten. The V and J ends lost 9 bases and 4 bases, in that order; junction bases with no gene match: 9. The CDR3 totals 15 residues. Germline V CDR1 and CDR2: MNHNY, SVGAGI (reference sequence). This chain links TRBV6-6 with TRBJ2-2, with 9 nucleotides matching TRBD2. The sample consisted of CD8+ T cells sorted from blood. The origin of this receptor is a human donor in good health. The CDR3 DNA reads as TGTGCCAGTATTGCGAGCGGGGGGAGCACCGGGGAGCTGTTTTTT. This encodes CASIASGGSTGELFF.